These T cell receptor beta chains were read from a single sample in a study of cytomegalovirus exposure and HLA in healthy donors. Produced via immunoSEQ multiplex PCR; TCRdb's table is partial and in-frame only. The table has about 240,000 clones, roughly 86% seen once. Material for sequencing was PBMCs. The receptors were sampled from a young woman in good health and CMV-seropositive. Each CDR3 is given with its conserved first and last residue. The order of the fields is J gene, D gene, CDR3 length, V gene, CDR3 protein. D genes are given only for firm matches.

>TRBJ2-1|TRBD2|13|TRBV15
CATSGLAEDEQFF
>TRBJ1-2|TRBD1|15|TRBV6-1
CASTVSDRRIYGYTF
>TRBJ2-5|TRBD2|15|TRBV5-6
CASSDLAGLEETQYF
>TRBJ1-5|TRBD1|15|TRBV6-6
CASSYQGQGSSPQHF
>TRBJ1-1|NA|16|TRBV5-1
CASSIGSTAMNTEAFF
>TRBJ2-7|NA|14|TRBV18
CASSPGVEGYEQYF
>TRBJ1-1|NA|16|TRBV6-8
CASSYAQGDMNTEAFF
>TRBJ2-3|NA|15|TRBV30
CAWSSRDSGTDTQYF
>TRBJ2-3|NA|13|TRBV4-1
CASSQDLKDTQYF
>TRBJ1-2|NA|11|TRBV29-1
CSVVNSYGYTF
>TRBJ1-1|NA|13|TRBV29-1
CSVQPSMNTEAFF
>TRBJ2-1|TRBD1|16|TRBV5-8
CASTPKTGGYYNEQFF
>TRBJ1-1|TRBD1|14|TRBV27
CASSPRDRGLKAFF
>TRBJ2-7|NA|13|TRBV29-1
CSVRIFSSGEQYF
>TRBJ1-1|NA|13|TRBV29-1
CSAITERTTEAFF
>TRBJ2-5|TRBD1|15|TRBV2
CASSADRGQWETQYF
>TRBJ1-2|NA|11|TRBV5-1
CASSSSYGYTF